This TCR beta chain emerged from a study of CD4 T cells in relation to SARS-CoV-2 and coronaviruses. At the level of the study: The restricting HLA molecule for shared crossreactive spike epitopes was mapped. Study results and caveats: SARS-CoV-2-driven expansion was significantly weaker in crossreactive than monoreactive clones.

The V gene's germline CDR1 is SGHNT and CDR2 YYREEE (reference sequence). The CDR3 sequence is 14 residues long. Trimming pared 4 bases from V and 1 base from J, leaving 11 bases between. As to this clone: Its matching antigen is unknown.

The unexposed donors gave CD4+ T cells in about 2011-2019, prior to COVID-19. Some clones are missing from TCRdb's copy, which holds only in-frame ones; the method was immunoSEQ multiplex PCR. The sample contains just under 65,000 clones, less than 95% of which appear only once. The chain carries TRBV5-4 and TRBJ1-1; a possible D gene is TRBD1 (6 bases). Sequencing was carried out using naive CD4+ T cells from PBMCs. Subset denoted: naive CD4+ T cells isolated by negative enrichment. The TCR sequence derives from a human donor in good health. The CDR3 region has the DNA TGTGCCAGCAGCCCGGACAGCTCGAACACTGAAGCTTTCTTT. Protein: CASSPDSSNTEAFF.